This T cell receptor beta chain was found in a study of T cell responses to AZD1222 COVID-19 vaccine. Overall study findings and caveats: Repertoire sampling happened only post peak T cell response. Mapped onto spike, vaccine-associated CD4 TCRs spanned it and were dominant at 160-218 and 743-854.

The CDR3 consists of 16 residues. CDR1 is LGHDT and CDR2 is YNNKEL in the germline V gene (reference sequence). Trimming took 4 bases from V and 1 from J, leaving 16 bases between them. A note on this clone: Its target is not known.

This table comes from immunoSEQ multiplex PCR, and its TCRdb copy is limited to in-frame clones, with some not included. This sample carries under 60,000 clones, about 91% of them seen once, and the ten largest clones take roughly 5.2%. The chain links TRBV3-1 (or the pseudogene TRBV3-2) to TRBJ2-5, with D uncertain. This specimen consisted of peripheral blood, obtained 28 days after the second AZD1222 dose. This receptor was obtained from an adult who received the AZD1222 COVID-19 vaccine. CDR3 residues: CASSPASNALQETQYF. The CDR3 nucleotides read TGTGCCAGCAGCCCTGCGTCAAACGCACTCCAAGAGACCCAGTACTTC.